Following are 30 T cell receptor beta chains from one sample sequenced in a study of radiation and T cells in renal cell carcinoma. Measured with immunoSEQ multiplex PCR; TCRdb has only the in-frame clones, and not every one. This sample carries tens of thousands of clones, 80% to 90% of them seen once, and the ten largest clones take about 23%. Time point here: blood 2 weeks post-SBRT. Indicated treatment: 15 Gy SBRT to primary tumor, nephrectomy 4 weeks later. Sequencing used blood, obtained from a patient whose treatment included radiotherapy and nephrectomy. The receptors derive from a woman between 50 and 59 years old with renal cell carcinoma.

The chain has TRBV6-6 and TRBJ2-3, with 7 bases that match TRBD1. V shed 10 bases, J shed 0 bases, and the junction held 7 bases outside the gene matches. This CDR3 contains 14 residues. Germline V gene sequence: CDR1 MNHNY, CDR2 SVGAGI (reference sequence). CDR3 nucleotide sequence: TGTGCCACCTGGGGGACAGATAGCACAGATACGCAGTATTTT. This encodes CATWGTDSTDTQYF.

As for this clone: In the same sample, other DNA sequences code for this CDR3. CDR3 loop: CASSQDSYEQYF. CDR3 DNA: TGCGCCAGCAGCCAAGATTCCTACGAGCAGTACTTC. The chain uses TRBV4-1 and TRBJ2-7, with D unclear. CDR3 length: 12 residues. The V gene's germline CDR1 is MGHRA and CDR2 YSYEKL. The ends were cut back, 0 bases at V and 1 base at J, with 1 base in the middle.

This chain joins TRBV21-1 and TRBJ1-4; the listed D gene, TRBD1, was not tested against the DNA. TRBV21-1 is listed as a pseudogene. The length of the CDR3 is 17 residues. The CDR3 region is CASSKKGVDRGHEKLFF. Written as DNA, the CDR3 is TGTGCCAGCAGCAAGAAAGGGGTTGACAGGGGGCATGAAAAACTGTTTTTT.

The gene calls are TRBV5-4 and TRBJ2-5; TRBD2 agrees at 8 bases. Germline V lookup: CDR1 SGHNT, CDR2 YYREEE (reference sequence). CDR3 length: 14 amino acids. Trimming cost V 5 bases and J 5 bases; bases outside gene matches: 8. CDR3 loop: CASRETGGLETQYF. CDR3 nucleotides: TGTGCCAGCAGAGAAACGGGGGGGCTGGAGACCCAGTACTTC.

The CDR3 sequence: CASSIQGNTGELFF. Written as DNA, the CDR3 is TGCGCCAGCAGCATACAGGGAAACACCGGGGAGCTGTTTTTT. The rearrangement uses TRBV5-1 and TRBJ2-2, with a weak D call TRBD1 (6 bases). The V end was cut by 4 bases, the J end by 2 bases, with 9 bases between. The germline CDR1 and CDR2 sequences are SGHRS and YFSETQ. The CDR3 runs to 14 residues.

V usage is TRBV5-5 and J usage is TRBJ2-1, with unresolved D. The germline V and J ends were trimmed by 4 bases and 0 bases, with 11 bases remaining between them. The CDR3 is 15 residues long. Looked up from germline, CDR1 is SGHKS and CDR2 is YYEKEE (reference sequence). This chain's CDR3 is CASSQDVSSYNEQFF. In nucleotides, the CDR3 is TGTGCCAGCAGCCAGGACGTTAGCTCCTACAATGAGCAGTTCTTC.

The chain links TRBV6-5 to TRBJ2-7; 9 nucleotides align to TRBD1. With 8 bases clipped from V and 0 bases from J, the junction kept 2 bases outside the gene matches. Germline values: CDR1 MNHEY, CDR2 SVGAGI. The length of the CDR3 is 13 residues. CDR3: CASWTGDSYEQYF. In DNA form, the CDR3 reads TGTGCCAGCTGGACAGGGGACTCCTACGAGCAGTACTTC.

The rearrangement joins TRBV9 to TRBJ2-5; 7 bases fit TRBD2. V shed 0 bases and J 5 bases; nucleotides not matched to a gene: 1. This CDR3 is 13 amino acids long. The germline V gene has CDR1 SGDLS and CDR2 YYNGEE. As DNA, the CDR3 is TGTGCCAGCAGCGTAGTCGGGGGGGAGACCCAGTACTTC. Its translation: CASSVVGGETQYF.

The V gene is TRBV6-4, the J gene TRBJ1-6, with a tentative D call TRBD1 (6 bases). The germline gives CDR1 MRHNA, CDR2 SNTAGT. The length of the CDR3 is 15 residues. V was cut by 6 bases and J by 14 bases, with 23 bases left in between. In DNA form, the CDR3 reads TGTGCCAGCAGCCCCGAGGGGGGAATTGGTAGCTCCCTCCACTTT. Amino acid sequence: CASSPEGGIGSSLHF.

This chain links TRBV7-2 with TRBJ2-1; 12 positions agree with TRBD2. J gave up 7 bases and V 1 base, and 11 bases lay outside the gene matches. Per the germline V gene, CDR1 is SGHTA and CDR2 is FQGNSA. CDR3 size: 18 residues. The CDR3 DNA sequence: TGTGCCAGCAGCTTAGGTCCCCGTCTAGCGGGGGGGCGTAATGAGCAGTTCTTC. This sequence encodes CASSLGPRLAGGRNEQFF.

The genes are TRBV9 and TRBJ2-5; possible D gene TRBD2, 5 bases. The V and J ends lost 0 bases and 0 bases respectively, with 6 bases between them. The CDR3 extends over 14 amino acids. Per the germline V gene, CDR1 is SGDLS and CDR2 is YYNGEE. CDR3 DNA: TGTGCCAGCAGCGTAGTGGGAGACCAAGAGACCCAGTACTTC. Amino acids: CASSVVGDQETQYF.

This clone was counted once. The chain uses TRBV6-6 and TRBJ1-1, with D perhaps matching TRBD1 (5 bases). Germline CDR1 reads MNHNY; CDR2 reads SVGAGI (reference sequence). The V and J ends lost 5 bases and 3 bases respectively, with 13 bases between them. The CDR3 loop spans 14 amino acids. The CDR3 bases are TGTGCCAGCAGTACAAACCAGGGATACACTGAAGCTTTCTTT. Amino acid sequence: CASSTNQGYTEAFF.

V gene TRBV6-6 combines with J gene TRBJ1-2, with D uncertain. V shed 2 bases and J shed 4 bases, with 5 bases lying between them. This CDR3 has 12 residues. Looked up from germline, CDR1 is MNHNY and CDR2 is SVGAGI (reference sequence). Here the CDR3 reads CASSYAAYGYTF. The CDR3 DNA follows: TGTGCCAGCAGTTACGCCGCCTATGGCTACACCTTC.

The table lists this clone with a count of one. This rearrangement joins TRBV11-2 to TRBJ1-5; D might be TRBD1 (6 bases). The CDR3 has 13 amino acids. Germline V gene lookup returns CDR1 SGHAT and CDR2 FQNNGV. Trimming cost V 5 bases and J 4 bases, with 9 bases left between them. The CDR3: CASSNTGNQPQHF. The CDR3 coding sequence is TGTGCCAGCAGCAATACAGGGAATCAGCCCCAGCATTTT. Supplemented by reference TRBV11-2 and TRBJ1-5, the full variable domain reads EAGVAQSPRYKIIEKRQSVAFWCNPISGHATLYWYQQILGQGPKLLIQFQNNGVVDDSQLPKDRFSAERLKGVDSTLKIQPAKLEDSAVYLCASSNTGNQPQHFGDGTRLSIL.

The rearrangement uses TRBV19 and TRBJ2-1; 13 nucleotides agree with TRBD2. With 6 bases clipped from V and 5 bases from J, the junction kept 4 bases outside the gene matches. The CDR3 runs to 15 residues. The germline CDR1 and CDR2 sequences are LNHDA and SQIVND (reference sequence). For the CDR3, the DNA is TGTGCCAGTAGGACTAGCGGGGGGATCAACAATGAGCAGTTCTTC. As protein: CASRTSGGINNEQFF. The variable domain in full, completed from reference TRBV19 and TRBJ2-1, reads DGGITQSPKYLFRKEGQNVTLSCEQNLNHDAMYWYRQDPGQGLRLIYYSQIVNDFQKGDIAEGYSVSREKKESFPLTVTSAQKNPTAFYLCASRTSGGINNEQFFGPGTRLTVL.

CDR3 sequence (DNA): TGCAGCGCCCCCGGCCCCCAGGGAGGCGAGCAGTACTTC. Protein sequence: CSAPGPQGGEQYF. This chain joins TRBV29-1 and TRBJ2-7, with D tentatively TRBD2 (6 bases). V lost 7 bases and J 6 bases, leaving 19 bases between the germline ends. Germline V gene lookup returns CDR1 SQVTM and CDR2 ANQGSEA. CDR3 length equals 13 residues.

The rearrangement uses TRBV5-3 and TRBJ1-4, with TRBD1 matching 7 bases. TRBV5-3 is an open reading frame whose function is uncertain. CDR3 length: 19 amino acids. V shed 3 bases, J shed 0 bases, and the junction held 14 bases outside the gene matches. CDR3 residues: CARSSPDRTGVATNEKLFF. CDR3 nucleotides: TGTGCCAGAAGCTCCCCCGACCGGACAGGAGTTGCAACTAATGAAAAACTGTTTTTT.

V and J are TRBV5-8 and TRBJ1-3; maybe TRBD1 (5 bases). This CDR3 is built from 16 residues. Trimming stripped 0 bases from V and 0 bases from J, with 10 bases between. Per the germline V gene, CDR1 is SGHTS and CDR2 is YDEGEE. The CDR3 here is CASSLEGRSSGNTIYF. The DNA for the CDR3 is TGTGCCAGCAGCTTGGAGGGACGGAGCTCTGGAAACACCATATATTTT.

The rearrangement uses TRBV9 and TRBJ2-1; no reliable D call. This CDR3 contains 15 residues. Trimming left V 0 bases short and J 4 bases short, with 11 bases between. Germline CDR1 reads SGDLS; CDR2 reads YYNGEE. CDR3: CASSVGSLPYNEQFF. In nucleotides, the CDR3 is TGTGCCAGCAGCGTAGGATCGCTCCCTTACAATGAGCAGTTCTTC.

DNA for the CDR3: TGTGCCAGCTCAGAGCGGACGGAGAACTATGGCTACACCTTC. It specifies CASSERTENYGYTF. The rearrangement joins TRBV18 to TRBJ1-2; D not resolved. Deletions cut 5 bases from V and 2 bases from J, with 12 bases between. Per germline, CDR1 KGHSH and CDR2 LQKENI. This CDR3 has 14 amino acids.

This clone was seen only a few times. This chain joins TRBV5-6 and TRBJ1-5; the match to TRBD1 covers 10 bases. J was trimmed by 6 bases and V by 4 bases; bases with no gene match: 7. CDR1 and CDR2 from the germline V gene are SGHDT and YYEEEE. The CDR3 totals 15 residues. The CDR3 DNA reads TGTGCCAGCAGCCAAGACAGGGGGCTTACTCAGCCCCAGCATTTT. Protein product: CASSQDRGLTQPQHF.

This clone was recorded only once. J is TRBJ2-3 and V is TRBV7-3; TRBD2 matches at 11 bases. CDR1 and CDR2 from the germline V gene are SGHTA and FQGTGA. This CDR3 is 15 amino acids long. After removal of 2 bases from V and 3 bases from J, the junction contained 1 base not matched to a gene. The CDR3 sequence is CASSLVAGGTDTQYF. The CDR3 bases are TGTGCCAGCAGCTTAGTAGCGGGAGGGACAGATACGCAGTATTTT.

The chain is built from TRBV12-1 and TRBJ2-1; the DNA was not used to check the table's D call, TRBD2. TRBV12-1 is tagged as a pseudogene. This CDR3 region has 15 residues. CDR3 region: CASSSTSGEGQVEFF. In DNA form, the CDR3 reads TGTGCCAGCAGCTCCACTAGCGGGGAGGGTCAGGTGGAGTTCTTC.

Concerning this clone: Other nucleotide sequences from this sample produce the same CDR3. This chain uses TRBV5-1 with TRBJ1-2; D not resolved. CDR1 is SGHRS, CDR2 YFSETQ, per germline. The CDR3 is 14 residues long. The V end lost 0 bases, the J end lost 4 bases, and 10 bases lay between the germline ends. The CDR3 coding sequence is TGCGCCAGCAGCTTGGAGGGCGGACGCTATGGCTACACCTTC. It translates to CASSLEGGRYGYTF.

The rearrangement joins TRBV7-2 to TRBJ2-7, with 7 bases lining up with TRBD2. Germline V CDR1 and CDR2: SGHTA, FQGNSA. This CDR3 has 14 amino acids. The J segment lost 6 bases and the V segment lost 1 base, leaving 6 bases of the junction unmatched. This CDR3 is CASSLGEGVGEQYF. The DNA of the CDR3 is TGTGCCAGCAGCTTAGGGGAGGGAGTGGGCGAGCAGTACTTC.

The chain carries TRBV4-1 and TRBJ1-4; the D gene is possibly TRBD1 (6 bases). This CDR3 has 13 amino acids. The V gene's germline CDR1 is MGHRA and CDR2 YSYEKL. Trimming left V 1 base short and J 11 bases short, with 11 bases between. This CDR3 reads CASSQVSGAKLFF. CDR3 bases: TGCGCCAGCAGCCAAGTTTCAGGGGCGAAACTGTTTTTT.

This chain links TRBV6-6 with TRBJ2-7, with TRBD2 as a possible D gene (6 bases). This CDR3 is built from 12 residues. With 8 bases removed from V and 1 base from J, the gap between germline ends came to 9 bases. CDR1 is MNHNY, CDR2 SVGAGI, per germline (reference sequence). Written as DNA, the CDR3 is TGTGCCAGCGGGAGGATTTCCTACGAGCAGTACTTC. This translates into CASGRISYEQYF.

V is TRBV5-1 and J is TRBJ2-6, with 7 bases lining up with TRBD1. This CDR3 comprises 15 residues. Germline loops: CDR1 SGHRS, CDR2 YFSETQ. V shed 6 bases and J 0 bases; nucleotides not matched to a gene: 3. The CDR3 protein is CASTEGASGANVLTF. The DNA for the CDR3 is TGCGCCAGCACCGAGGGGGCCTCTGGGGCCAACGTCCTGACTTTC.

This sequence joins TRBV5-8 and TRBJ1-2, with a possible D match to TRBD1 (6 bases). The CDR3 length is 13 residues. Trimming cost V 4 bases and J 6 bases, with 13 bases left between them. Germline CDR1 reads SGHTS; CDR2 reads YDEGEE. The CDR3 region is CASSPRGHDGYTF. In DNA, the CDR3 is TGTGCCAGCAGCCCCAGGGGTCACGATGGCTACACCTTC.

This sequence joins TRBV5-4 and TRBJ2-2, with 7 bases aligning to TRBD1. The length of the CDR3 is 16 residues. The V gene's germline CDR1 is SGHNT and CDR2 YYREEE (reference sequence). J gave up 0 bases and V 4 bases, and 6 bases lay outside the gene matches. CDR3 DNA sequence: TGTGCCAGCAGCGGAGAACAGGGGTCGAACACCGGGGAGCTGTTTTTT. This encodes CASSGEQGSNTGELFF.